Presented here are 11 T cell receptor beta chains from one specimen sequenced in a study of CXCR3-negative and CXCR3-positive naive CD8 T cells. TRB cDNA was prepared as libraries by UMI-labeled 5' RACE. After re-calling the 5' RACE reads, TCRdb lists one entry per CDR3 protein, DNA absent. This table lists under 50,000 distinct CDR3 sequences. The sequencing sample was made of naive CXCR3- CD8+ T cells from blood. Specified subset: CD45RO-CCR7+CD27+CD95- naive CD8+ T cells lacking CXCR3 (TNR3-). These receptors were taken from a human donor in good health. Some clones in this sample may be carry-over from other donors' samples.

The genes are TRBV19 and TRBJ2-7; TCRdb designates TRBD1, a call that cannot be tested without DNA. Germline CDR1 reads LNHDA; CDR2 reads SQIVND (reference sequence). The CDR3 loop spans 14 amino acids. CDR3 region: CASSTRDRAYEQYF.

This chain's CDR3 is CASSGQYSNQPQHF. The chain couples TRBV11-1 to TRBJ1-5; lacking DNA, the TRBD1 call made by TCRdb goes unchecked. Germline V gene lookup returns CDR1 SGHAT and CDR2 FQDESV (reference sequence). The CDR3 has 14 residues.

V and J are TRBV7-6 and TRBJ2-3; TCRdb reports TRBD2, a call that lacks DNA to check it against. The CDR3 is made up of 14 amino acids. Per the germline V gene, CDR1 is SGHVS and CDR2 is FNYEAQ. The CDR3 protein is CASSLSSGTDTQYF.

The chain recombines TRBV5-1 with TRBJ2-2. In germline, CDR1 is SGHRS, CDR2 YFSETQ. The CDR3 is 17 amino acids. The CDR3 loop reads CASSLFSQDFNTGELFF.

This CDR3 is CAISDPGLISYEQYF. The chain uses TRBV10-3 and TRBJ2-7; TCRdb's D gene call, TRBD2, goes unchecked for lack of DNA. CDR3 size: 15 residues. Per the germline V gene, CDR1 is ENHRY and CDR2 is SYGVKD.

This CDR3 is CASSLFGTLSWGGANVLTF. The gene calls are TRBV28 and TRBJ2-6; TCRdb outputs TRBD1, but without DNA this stays unchecked. Germline values: CDR1 MDHEN, CDR2 SYDVKM. The CDR3 totals 19 residues.

The chain carries TRBV9 and TRBJ2-7; the D call of TRBD1 rests on TCRdb alone, since no DNA is present to check it. The CDR3 runs 15 residues. The germline V gene encodes CDR1 SGDLS and CDR2 YYNGEE. The CDR3 loop is CASSVGGGSPYEQYF.

The chain combines TRBV24-1 with TRBJ1-1. The CDR3 totals 14 residues. CDR1 is KGHDR and CDR2 is SFDVKD in the germline V gene. This CDR3 reads CATSDSGPNTEAFF.

The CDR3 is CASSGRQTGGGEKLFF. The chain recombines TRBV7-9 with TRBJ1-4; TCRdb's D call of TRBD1 is untestable without DNA. CDR3 length equals 16 residues. Per the germline V gene, CDR1 is SEHNR and CDR2 is FQNEAQ (reference sequence).

The rearrangement uses TRBV19 and TRBJ1-2; without DNA, the TCRdb call of TRBD1 cannot be checked. The CDR3 has 13 amino acids. Germline lookup yields CDR1 LNHDA and CDR2 SQIVND (reference sequence). The CDR3 sequence is CASSPAVSYGYTF.

The gene calls are TRBV24-1 and TRBJ2-1; no DNA is available, so the TRBD1 call from TCRdb remains unchecked. The germline gives CDR1 KGHDR, CDR2 SFDVKD. The CDR3 length is 13 residues. The CDR3 loop reads CATSRGPYGEQFF.